This TCR beta chain was sequenced for a study of identical twins. This clonotype was found a few times. What it binds is not known. General study points: Insertions were fewer in abundant cord blood beta clonotypes, whereas memory repertoires showed none of this pattern. Excess sharing between twins was weaker in beta out-of-frame sequences.

Each CDR3 protein is one row after TCRdb ran MiXCR on the 5' RACE reads. The data contain 750,000 to 950,000 distinct CDR3 sequences, more than 9% of them singletons. Germline values: CDR1 KGHSH, CDR2 LQKENI. This CDR3 is built from 16 residues. V lost 0 bases and J lost 4; bases outside the gene matches: 6. Each donor (without exception) was a healthy Caucasian. The data also belong to a second study, concerning yellow fever vaccine responses in identical twins.

Sequenced: PBMCs. This rearrangement joins TRBV18 to TRBJ2-3, with 8 bases matching TRBD2. This TCR came from a woman between 18 and 29 years old in good health. CDR3 protein: CASSPPVPGGADTQYF. The CDR3 region has the DNA TGTGCCAGCTCACCACCGGTACCGGGGGGGGCAGATACGCAGTATTTT.